One TCR beta chain is described in this entry. Its antigen specificity is not known. There are no base qualities to consult, and no much larger clone falls within one base. The record originates from a study of CD8+CD57+ T cells in acquired aplastic anemia (dated by TCRdb to 2016 to 2019). Some background on the complete study: Extracted DNA from sorted CD4+ and CD8+ cells averaged around 3.3 ug, ranging from roughly 0.2 to 30 ug.

In the study, sorted CD4+ and CD8+ blood T cells from patients with severe aplastic anemia and from healthy subjects underwent deep sequencing of TCR repertoires. Ficoll-Paque density gradient centrifugation was used to isolate peripheral blood mononuclear cells. Before DNA extraction, CD4+ and CD8+ T cells were sorted by FACS or by magnetic beads. Broad study findings and their caveats: Patients and healthy controls showed no significant difference in CD8+ Simpson's diversity (P=0.060). Around 31 CD8+ CDR3 sequences were shared between patients and controls but appeared highly expressed in patients and within their immunodominant clones.

Profiling of TCR beta VDJ combinations and CDR3 sequences used genomic DNA as the template. An Illumina HiSeq 2000 was used for TCR repertoire sequencing. Turning to the authors' computational methods: TRBV/TRBJ rearrangement plots, CDR3 size and DJ length profiles, and Simpson's diversity index were used to assess repertoires. The most abundant DNA sequence in the deep sequencing data was taken as the immunodominant clone. CDR3 amino acid sequences were screened for sharing across subjects and were compared with published repertoires and the VDJdb database. TCRdb's own reprocessing of the public reads used fastp at Q25 and MiXCR and kept productive beta chains. CDR3 protein duplicates are merged, each entry listing the most common genes and DNA. What appears here as the V and J calls and clone size reflects TCRdb's work, not the paper's. In all, the sample holds more than 250,000 distinct CDR3 sequences, and 45% to 65% of those were seen once. The ten largest clones represent around 8% of the sample.

The CDR3 runs 17 amino acids, cysteine and phenylalanine included. Only the CDR3 portion is preserved as DNA: 51 bases, with reading frame beginning at the first base. CDR1 and CDR2 (SGDLS, YYNGEE) derive from the germline V gene. V loses 0 bases at its end and J loses 4 bases; junction bases beyond the gene matches: 8. This sequence originates from a human donor with severe aplastic anemia or a healthy control (not recorded which). The sample taken for sequencing was sorted CD4+, CD8+, or CD8+CD57+ T cells (not recorded which) from PBMCs. The sequence links TRBV9 to TRBJ1-3; 9 middle bases align to TRBD1. The nucleotide sequence is given as TGTGCCAGCAGCGTAGAATTCGGGGACAGGGCCGGAAACACCATATATTTT. This is translated as CASSVEFGDRAGNTIYF.